This entry is about one T cell receptor (beta chain). There is no known antigen for this receptor. No quality values exist for individual bases; no much larger clone is one base distant. These data come from a study of persistence of HIV-infected CD4 T cells (TCRdb year 2020). In terms of the full investigation: CMV- and HIV-1 Gag-responding CD4+ T cells were isolated from ART-treated individuals so that antigen-driven clonal expansion of HIV-1-infected cells could be examined. The clonality of all cells in each sorted population was assessed by TCRbeta sequencing, whereas the clonality of infected cells was assessed by proviral sequencing. For the TCR cluster analysis across participants, eight or nine participants were included for CMV and about seven participants for Gag. Peripheral blood samples of up to about 200 mL were obtained at multiple time points, with the exception of two participants, for whom leukapheresis was performed at a single time point. The median time participants had been on suppressive ART was under 10 years.

What the authors observed across the whole study: Bulk TCR analyses could not be restricted to the rare CMV-responding cells that actually carried HIV-1 proviruses. Degenerate expanded CDR3beta sequences were enriched in antigen-responding cells, suggesting convergent selection of CD4+ responses to CMV and Gag. Significantly lower TCRbeta richness was observed in CMV- and Gag-responding cells than in anti-CD3/anti-CD28-responding cells, and higher oligoclonality was observed in CMV-responding cells than in CD3/CD28-stimulated and Gag-responding cells. Only a small number of individuals took part in the study, and only a limited range of antigens was tested. A correlation was observed between TCR oligoclonality and proviral oligoclonality within the same sorted populations.

Sequences SGHAT (CDR1) and FQDESV (CDR2) are obtained from the germline V gene (reference sequence). The junction shows trimming of 5 bases on V and 2 bases on J, plus 7 bases between the germline ends. The CDR3 covers 13 residues, taking in both the cysteine and the phenylalanine. Of the read, only the CDR3 DNA is kept; its 39 bases are in frame from base 1. This specimen's treatment or condition label, interpreted: suppressive antiretroviral therapy. A pool of overlapping HIV-1 Gag 15-mer peptides, at roughly 1 ug per peptide per mL, was used to stimulate the cells. Memory populations depleted of antigen-responding cells were obtained by sorting nonresponding CD40L-negative CD69-negative CD45RO-high memory CD4+ T cells. HIV-1-infected adults in whom suppressive ART had been started during chronic infection were enrolled as participants. For at least 4 years, participants had undetectable plasma HIV-1 RNA, below 50 copies/mL. To be included, participants needed a CD4+ T cell count above 400 cells/uL and a positive CMV serology. Before stimulation, PBMCs were isolated using density centrifugation and depleted of CD8+ T cells. Stimulation of CD8-depleted PBMCs was carried out for approximately 17 hours with anti-CD28/CD49d costimulation, CD40-blocking antibody and enfuvirtide, to prevent new infections. Cells were sorted on a Beckman Coulter MoFlo Legacy or XDP sorter, with propidium iodide excluding dead cells. The QIAamp DNA Mini Kit was used for genomic DNA extraction from samples above one million cells, and the Quick-DNA Microprep Kit was used otherwise.

TCRbeta repertoires were sequenced from genomic DNA with the immunoSEQ hsTCRB assay version 4 in survey mode. Genomic DNA was diluted to approximately 9.4 ng/uL, and up to roughly 1 ug per sample was used for TCRbeta sequencing. As for how the authors treated the data: TCRbeta data were analyzed in ImmunoSeq Analyzer 3.0, with diversity computed on productive nucleotide rearrangements. Using the Immunarch R package, lower-bound TCR diversity was estimated with the improved Chao index and clonality was estimated with the Gini coefficient. Different nucleotide rearrangements encoding the same CDR3beta amino acid sequence were treated as distinct clonotypes. TCRbeta sequences significantly enriched in antigen-responding cells relative to anti-CD3/anti-CD28-activated cells were identified by differential abundance analysis. Using predicted peptide-MHC specificity as the basis, GLIPH2 grouped TCRs into clusters, both for each participant individually and for the merged data sets that combined participants. In TCRdb, the immuneACCESS table is reduced to in-frame sequences with V and J assigned. These tables do not hold every clone; where another copy was compared, an unresolved V gene accounts for under half, and the others remain unexplained. Clone size and V and J calls were adopted from that table, with D and trimming inferred from the DNA. The table for this sample lists over 40,000 clones; 75% to 85% of them were counted only once. 14% of the sample is held by the ten biggest clonotypes.

This receptor chain uses TRBV11-1 and TRBJ2-1, with the D gene call left open. This clonotype was obtained from an adult man with HIV who was CMV-seropositive. The sample here was CD4+ T cells sorted from PBMCs after approximately 20-hour stimulation, taken from a patient who received antiretroviral therapy. The cell subset or site label, read with the paper, signifies: CD40L-CD69- CD45RO-high memory CD4 T cells not responding to Gag peptides. The CDR3 has the sequence CASSGVPYNEQFF. The sequenced DNA: TGTGCCAGCAGCGGGGTTCCCTACAATGAGCAGTTCTTC.